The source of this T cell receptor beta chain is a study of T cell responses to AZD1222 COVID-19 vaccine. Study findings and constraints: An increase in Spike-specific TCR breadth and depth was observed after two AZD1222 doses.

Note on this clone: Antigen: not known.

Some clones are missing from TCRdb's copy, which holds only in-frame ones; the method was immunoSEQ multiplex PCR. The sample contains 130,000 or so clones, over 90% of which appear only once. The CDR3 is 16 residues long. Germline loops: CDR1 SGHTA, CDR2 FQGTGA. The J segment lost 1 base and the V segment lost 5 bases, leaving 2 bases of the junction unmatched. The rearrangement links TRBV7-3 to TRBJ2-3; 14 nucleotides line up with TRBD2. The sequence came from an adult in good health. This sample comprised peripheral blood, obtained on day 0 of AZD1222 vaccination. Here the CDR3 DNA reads TGTGCCAGCAGCACGGGACTAGCGGGAGGCACAGATACGCAGTATTTT. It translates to CASSTGLAGGTDTQYF.